A selection of T cell receptor beta chains follows, all from one sample in a study of T cells after yellow fever vaccination. A single record per CDR3 protein comes from TCRdb applying MiXCR to the 5' RACE reads. The repertoire has 250,000 to 350,000 distinct CDR3 sequences, approximately 4.3% of them found once; the top ten carry roughly a fifth. The starting material was PBMCs, obtained 15 days after the yellow fever booster vaccination. The receptors were gathered from a man aged 18 to 29 who received the YFV17D yellow fever vaccine. Both conserved end residues are part of each CDR3. Rows may omit the clone size; those that give it use once, few, many or a size class.

TRBJ2-7	few	TRBV20-1	CSARQPGDRGRHEQYF
TRBJ2-5	-	TRBV7-8	CASSLERGGAQETQYF
TRBJ1-2	many	TRBV3-1	CASSRTEYGYTF
TRBJ1-2	few	TRBV7-2	CASSFRGSYGYTF
TRBJ2-3	-	TRBV9	CASSVARDTQYF
TRBJ2-1	-	TRBV7-2	CASSSPAGGRGNEQFF
TRBJ1-2	-	TRBV12-3/TRBV12-4	CASRELRGYTF
TRBJ1-4	many	TRBV29-1	CSVGSGSGGRGNEKLFF
TRBJ2-3	few	TRBV18	CASSQGTGSTDTQYF
TRBJ1-1	-	TRBV11-2	CASSLGDGGTEAFF
TRBJ2-1	few	TRBV12-5	CASGLVRARAYNEQFF